In this sample, the clone carrying this TCR beta chain turned up a few times. The antigen is not known. The data belong to a study of blood T cells in healthy people across ages. Through a sample-barcoded 5' primer and a J-beta primer mix, a second PCR was run for roughly 7 to 11 cycles. All samples gave at least 2.5 million CDR3-containing paired-end reads. TCRdb reprocessed the 5' RACE reads with MiXCR, giving one entry per CDR3 protein. The sample shows some 640,000 distinct CDR3 sequences, 49% of them seen only once. This CDR3 is built from 14 residues. With 8 bases clipped from V and 3 bases from J, the junction kept 6 bases outside the gene matches. CDR1 and CDR2 from the germline V gene are MNHNS and SASEGT. Whole-study results and caveats: Estimates of diversity drawn from one million T cells were considered underestimates. Greater diversity and more naive CD4+ cells were seen in long-lived donors than in aged donors.

The source is a woman aged 60-70 years in good health. Sequenced: blood. V gene TRBV6-1 combines with J gene TRBJ2-3, with 9 bases fitting TRBD1. The CDR3 sequence is CASFWDRVTDTQYF. CDR3 coding DNA: TGTGCCAGCTTTTGGGACAGGGTGACAGATACGCAGTATTTT.